This T cell receptor beta chain stems from a study of CD8+ T cells in alopecia areata. CD4+ and CD8+ T cells were sorted from PBMCs stained for CD3, CD4 and CD8. Extracted RNA was reverse transcribed into cDNA, the sequencing template. The data were produced by immunoSEQ multiplex PCR, yet TCRdb's version contains in-frame clones alone and is incomplete. The profile shows over 150,000 clones, more than 55% of them singletons. V lost 0 bases and J 0 bases, leaving 10 bases between the germline ends. This CDR3 has 16 amino acids. The germline V gene has CDR1 SGHDT and CDR2 YYEEEE. Material: CD8+ T cells sorted from blood. The TCR was taken from a human donor in good health. This chain uses TRBV5-6 with TRBJ2-4; a weak D match, TRBD2 (5 bases). The CDR3 DNA follows: TGTGCCAGCAGCTTGGGAGGGATGGGAGCCAAAAACATTCAGTACTTC. Translated: CASSLGGMGAKNIQYF.